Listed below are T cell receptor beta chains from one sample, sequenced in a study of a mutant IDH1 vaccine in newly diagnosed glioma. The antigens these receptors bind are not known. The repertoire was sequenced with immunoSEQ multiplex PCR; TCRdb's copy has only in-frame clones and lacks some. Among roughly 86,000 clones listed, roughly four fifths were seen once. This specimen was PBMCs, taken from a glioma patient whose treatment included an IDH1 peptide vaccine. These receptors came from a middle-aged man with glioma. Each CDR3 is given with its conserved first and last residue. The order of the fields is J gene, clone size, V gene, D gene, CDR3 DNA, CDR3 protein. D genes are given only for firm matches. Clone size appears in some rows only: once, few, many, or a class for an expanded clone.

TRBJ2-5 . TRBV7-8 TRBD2 TGTGCCAGCAGCTCCGGACTAGCGGGGATGGAGACCCAGTACTTC CASSSGLAGMETQYF
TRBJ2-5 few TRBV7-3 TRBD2 TGTGCCAGCAGCTTAGGCCAGCGGGAGGGCCGGGAGACCCAGTACTTC CASSLGQREGRETQYF
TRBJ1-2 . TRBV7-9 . TGTGCCAGCAGCTTAGGCCGTGACTATGGCTACACCTTC CASSLGRDYGYTF
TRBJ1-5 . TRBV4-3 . TGCGCCAGCAGCCAAGATCAGCAGGGCTATCAGCCCCAGCATTTT CASSQDQQGYQPQHF
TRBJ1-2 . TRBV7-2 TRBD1 TGTGCCAGCAGCTTAGGGACAGGGCACGATGGCTACACCTTC CASSLGTGHDGYTF
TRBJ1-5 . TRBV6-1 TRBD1 TGTGCCAGCAGTTCGACAGGGGGCGAGCAGCCCCAGCATTTT CASSSTGGEQPQHF
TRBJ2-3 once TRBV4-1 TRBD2 TGCGCCAGCAGCCAAGGAAGCGGGAGGGGCGGAACAGATACGCAGTATTTT CASSQGSGRGGTDTQYF
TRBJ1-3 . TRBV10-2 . TGCGCCAGCAGTCCTCCTGGGTGGGATGGAAACACCATATATTTT CASSPPGWDGNTIYF
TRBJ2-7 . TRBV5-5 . TGTGCCAGCAGCTTTGTCTCCCTCCAGGGACGGTCGTACGAGCAGTACTTC CASSFVSLQGRSYEQYF
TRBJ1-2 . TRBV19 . TGTGCCAGTAGTGGAGGCCTCTCCGGCTACACCTTC CASSGGLSGYTF
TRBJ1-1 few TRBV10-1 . TGCGCCAGCAGTGCGGGGCAGGGCCAAGCTTTCTTT CASSAGQGQAFF
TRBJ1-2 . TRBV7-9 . TGTGCCAGCAGCTTAGTATCAGCAGCGAACTATGGCTACACCTTC CASSLVSAANYGYTF
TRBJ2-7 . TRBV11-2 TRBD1 TGTGCCAGCAGCTTGACAGGGGACCTTCTAGTCGAGCAGTACTTC CASSLTGDLLVEQYF
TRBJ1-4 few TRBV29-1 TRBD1 TGCAGCGTTGCGGGACAGGGCAGTGAAAAACTGTTTTTT CSVAGQGSEKLFF
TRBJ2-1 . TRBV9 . TGTGCCAGCAGCCTCAACTTAGATGAGCAGTTCTTC CASSLNLDEQFF
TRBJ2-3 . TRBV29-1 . TGCAGCGCGAGGAGCACAGATACGCAGTATTTT CSARSTDTQYF
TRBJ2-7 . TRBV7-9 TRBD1 TGTGCCAGCAGCTCGACAGGGGGCGCGTATCGCTACGAGCAGTACTTC CASSSTGGAYRYEQYF
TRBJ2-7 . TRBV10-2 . TGCGCCAGCAGTGTGCGAGGGACCGGGCCCTACGAGCAGTACTTC CASSVRGTGPYEQYF
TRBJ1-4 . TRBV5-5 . TGTGCCAGCAGCTTAACAGGGCTATCAACTAATGAAAAACTGTTTTTT CASSLTGLSTNEKLFF
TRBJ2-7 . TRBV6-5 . TGTGCCAGCAGTTACTCGAATAGGGGAGGATCGTACGAGCAGTACTTC CASSYSNRGGSYEQYF
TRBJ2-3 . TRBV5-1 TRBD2 TGCGCCAGCAGCTACCGACTAGCAACAGATACGCAGTATTTT CASSYRLATDTQYF
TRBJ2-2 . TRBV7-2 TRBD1 TGTGCCAGCAGCTTAGCGGGACAGCGCCCCACCGGGGAGCTGTTTTTT CASSLAGQRPTGELFF
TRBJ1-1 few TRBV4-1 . TGCGCCAGCAGCCAAGATAAGAGGCAGGGAGGCACTGAAGCTTTCTTT CASSQDKRQGGTEAFF
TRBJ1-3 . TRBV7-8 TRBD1 TGTGCCAGCAGCCAGGACAGGGTCTCTGGAAACACCATATATTTT CASSQDRVSGNTIYF
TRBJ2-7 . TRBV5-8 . TGTGCCAGCAGCTTGAACGGGGACACCAGCTACGAGCAGTACTTC CASSLNGDTSYEQYF
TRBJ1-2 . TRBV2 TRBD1 TGTGCCAGCATCGTAGGACAGGGCGGGGGCTATGGCTACACCTTC CASIVGQGGGYGYTF
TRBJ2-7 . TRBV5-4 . TGTGCCAGCAGCTTGGGAGGGAGCAGCTTCCCTACCTACGAGCAGTACTTC CASSLGGSSFPTYEQYF
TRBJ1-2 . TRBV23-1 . TGCGCCAGCAGTCAATACCCGGGACATCCTGGCTCGGACTATGGCTACACCTTC CASSQYPGHPGSDYGYTF
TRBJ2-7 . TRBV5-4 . TGTGCCAGCAGCTTGCGACAGTCGCTTTCCTACGAGCAGTACTTC CASSLRQSLSYEQYF
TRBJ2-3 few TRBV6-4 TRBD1 TGTGCCAGCAGTGAAGTAGGACAGGGGTCAGATACGCAGTATTTT CASSEVGQGSDTQYF
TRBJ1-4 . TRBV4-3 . TGCGCCAGCAGCCTAAGTGGGACGACAGCAACTAATGAAAAACTGTTTTTT CASSLSGTTATNEKLFF
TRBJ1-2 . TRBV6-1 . TGTGCCAGCAGAGTTACAGACTATGGCTACACCTTC CASRVTDYGYTF
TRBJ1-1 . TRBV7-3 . TGTGCCAGCAGCTTAGGATCCGAGAACACTGAAGCTTTCTTT CASSLGSENTEAFF